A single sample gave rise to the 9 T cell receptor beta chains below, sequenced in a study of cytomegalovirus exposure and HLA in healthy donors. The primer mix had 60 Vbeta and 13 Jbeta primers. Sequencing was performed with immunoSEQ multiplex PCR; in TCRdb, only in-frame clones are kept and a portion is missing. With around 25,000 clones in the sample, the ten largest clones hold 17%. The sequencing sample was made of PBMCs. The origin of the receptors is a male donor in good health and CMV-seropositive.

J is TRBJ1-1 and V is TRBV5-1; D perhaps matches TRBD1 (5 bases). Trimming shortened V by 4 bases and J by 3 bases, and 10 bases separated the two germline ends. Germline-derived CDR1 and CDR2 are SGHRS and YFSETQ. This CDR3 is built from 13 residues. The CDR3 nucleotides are TGCGCCAGCAGCCCTCAGGGCGACACTGAAGCTTTCTTT. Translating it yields CASSPQGDTEAFF.

The CDR3 nucleotides read TGTGCCAGCTCACCAAAAGAAGGAAATCCAACTAGCGGACCCGACAATGAGCAGTTCTTC. It encodes CASSPKEGNPTSGPDNEQFF. The rearrangement joins TRBV18 to TRBJ2-1; 8 bases match TRBD2. The CDR3 is 20 amino acids. Germline values: CDR1 KGHSH, CDR2 LQKENI. The J segment lost 5 bases and the V segment lost 2 bases, leaving 20 bases of the junction unmatched.

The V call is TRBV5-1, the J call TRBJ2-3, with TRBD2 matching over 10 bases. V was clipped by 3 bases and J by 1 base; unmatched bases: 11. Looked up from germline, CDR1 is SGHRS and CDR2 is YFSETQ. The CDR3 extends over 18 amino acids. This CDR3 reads CASSSRVPSGGRTDTQYF. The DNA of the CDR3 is TGCGCCAGCAGCTCCCGGGTTCCTAGCGGGGGTCGCACAGATACGCAGTATTTT.

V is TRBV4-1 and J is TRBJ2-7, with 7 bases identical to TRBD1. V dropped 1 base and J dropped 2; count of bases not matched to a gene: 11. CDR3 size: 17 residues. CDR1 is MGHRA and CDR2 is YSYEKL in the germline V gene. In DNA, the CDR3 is TGCGCCAGCAGCCAAGTCATCGCACAGGGGCCGACCTACGAGCAGTACTTC. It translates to CASSQVIAQGPTYEQYF.

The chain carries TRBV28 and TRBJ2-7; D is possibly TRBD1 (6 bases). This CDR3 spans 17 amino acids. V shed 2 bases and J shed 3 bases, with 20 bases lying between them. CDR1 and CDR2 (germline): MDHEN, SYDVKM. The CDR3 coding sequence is TGTGCCAGCAGTTTAACCCGGGGACACACTTACAGCTACGAGCAGTACTTC. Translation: CASSLTRGHTYSYEQYF.

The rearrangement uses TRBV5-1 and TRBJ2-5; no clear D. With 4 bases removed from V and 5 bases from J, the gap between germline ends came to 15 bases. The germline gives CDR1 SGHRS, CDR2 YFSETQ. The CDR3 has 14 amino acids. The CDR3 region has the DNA TGCGCCAGCAGCCAGACGGTAGCAGTGGAGACCCAGTACTTC. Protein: CASSQTVAVETQYF.

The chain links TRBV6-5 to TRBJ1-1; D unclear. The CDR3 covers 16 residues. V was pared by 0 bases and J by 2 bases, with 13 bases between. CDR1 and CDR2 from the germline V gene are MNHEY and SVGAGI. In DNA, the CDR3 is TGTGCCAGCAGTTACTCCAGTGGTGCGGATAACACTGAAGCTTTCTTT. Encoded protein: CASSYSSGADNTEAFF.

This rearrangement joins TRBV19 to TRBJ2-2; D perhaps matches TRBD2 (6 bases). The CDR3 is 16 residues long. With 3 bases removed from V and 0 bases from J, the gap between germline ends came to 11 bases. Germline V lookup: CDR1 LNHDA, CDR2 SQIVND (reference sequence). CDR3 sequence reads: CASSISASANTGELFF. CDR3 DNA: TGTGCCAGTAGTATCTCGGCTAGCGCGAACACCGGGGAGCTGTTTTTT.

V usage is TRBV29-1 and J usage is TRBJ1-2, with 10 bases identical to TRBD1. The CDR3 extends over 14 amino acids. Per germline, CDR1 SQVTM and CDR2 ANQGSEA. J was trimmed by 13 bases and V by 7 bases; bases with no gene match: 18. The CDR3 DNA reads TGCAGCGCCCTGGGACAGGGGAAAGGATCGGTGGGCACCTTC. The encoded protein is CSALGQGKGSVGTF.